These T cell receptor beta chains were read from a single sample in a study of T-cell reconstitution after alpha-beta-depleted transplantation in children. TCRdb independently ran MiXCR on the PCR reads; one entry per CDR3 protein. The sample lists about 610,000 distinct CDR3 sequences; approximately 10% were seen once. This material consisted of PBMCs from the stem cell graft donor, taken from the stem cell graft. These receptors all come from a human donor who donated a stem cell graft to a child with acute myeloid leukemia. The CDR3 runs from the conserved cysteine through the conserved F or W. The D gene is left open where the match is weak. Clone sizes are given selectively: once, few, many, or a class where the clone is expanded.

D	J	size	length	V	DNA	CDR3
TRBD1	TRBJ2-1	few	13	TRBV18	TGTGCCAGCTCAGATGACAGGGCCGGTGAGCAGTTCTTC	CASSDDRAGEQFF
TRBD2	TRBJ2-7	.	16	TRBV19	TGTGCCAGTAGTGATTCGGGACTAGCGGGAACGTCGGGGCGGTACTTC	CASSDSGLAGTSGRYF
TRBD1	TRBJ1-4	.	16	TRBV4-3	TGCGCCAGCAGCCAACAAGGACAGGGGGCGGGGGAAAAACTGTTTTTT	CASSQQGQGAGEKLFF
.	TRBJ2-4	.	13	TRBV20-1	TGCAGTGCTACCCCATGGGGGTTTGACATTCAGTACTTC	CSATPWGFDIQYF
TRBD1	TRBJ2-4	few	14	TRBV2	TGTGCCAGCCGGGACAGGGCGTCCAAAAACATTCAGTACTTC	CASRDRASKNIQYF
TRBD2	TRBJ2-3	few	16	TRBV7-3	TGTGCCAGCAGCCTAAATAGCGGGAGAACCACAGATACGCAGTATTTT	CASSLNSGRTTDTQYF
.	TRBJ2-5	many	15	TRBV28	TGTGCCAGCAGTTTATTGGTAGGGGGCCAAGAGACCCAGTACTTC	CASSLLVGGQETQYF
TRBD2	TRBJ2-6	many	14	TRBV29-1	TGCAGCGTGGGGGGGTCCTCTGGGGCCAACGTCCTGACTTTC	CSVGGSSGANVLTF
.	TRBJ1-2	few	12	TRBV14	TGTGCCAGCAGCCAAGGTGTTTATGGCTACACCTTC	CASSQGVYGYTF
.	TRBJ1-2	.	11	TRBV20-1	TGCAGTGCCCCTAAGGGGGAGGGCTACACCTTT	CSAPKGEGYTF
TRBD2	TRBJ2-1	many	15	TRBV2	TGTGCCAGCAGGGAACTAGCGGGAAAGGACAATGAGCAGTTCTTC	CASRELAGKDNEQFF
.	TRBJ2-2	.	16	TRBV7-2	TGTGCCAGCAGCCCTTACCGGGACACGGGAACCGGGGAGCTGTTTTTT	CASSPYRDTGTGELFF
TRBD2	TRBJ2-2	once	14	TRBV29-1	TGCAGCGTCCTCGGACTAGCGGGAGCGGGGGAGCTGTTTTTT	CSVLGLAGAGELFF
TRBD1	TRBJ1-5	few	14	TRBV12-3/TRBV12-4	TGTGCCAGCAGAACCGGGACAGGGGGCCAGCCCCAGCATTTT	CASRTGTGGQPQHF
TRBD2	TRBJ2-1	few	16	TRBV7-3	TGTGCCAGCAGCCGATCCGGACTAGCGGGCTACAATGAGCAGTTCTTC	CASSRSGLAGYNEQFF
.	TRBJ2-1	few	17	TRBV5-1	TGCGCCAGTAGACAGCCCACGGGGTCGAGCTCCTACAATGAGCAGTTCTTC	CASRQPTGSSSYNEQFF
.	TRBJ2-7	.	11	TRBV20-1	TGCAGTGCTGCTCTAGTGGGCGAGCAGTACTTC	CSAALVGEQYF
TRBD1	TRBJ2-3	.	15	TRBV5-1	TGCGCCAGCAGCTGGACAGGGGGAAACACAGATACGCAGTATTTT	CASSWTGGNTDTQYF
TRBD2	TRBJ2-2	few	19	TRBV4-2	TGTGCCAGCAGCCAAGAGTCAGGACTAGCGGGACCGAACACCGGGGAGCTGTTTTTT	CASSQESGLAGPNTGELFF
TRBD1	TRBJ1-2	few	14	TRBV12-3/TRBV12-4	TGTGCCAGCAGTACGGGACAGGGGAACTATGGCTACACCTTC	CASSTGQGNYGYTF
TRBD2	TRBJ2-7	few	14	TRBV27	TGTGCCAGCAGTCGGACTAGTCTGGTCTACGAGCAGTACTTC	CASSRTSLVYEQYF
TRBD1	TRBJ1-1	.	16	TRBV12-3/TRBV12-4	TGTGCCAGCAGTTTGACAGGGGATCCTATGAACACTGAAGCTTTCTTT	CASSLTGDPMNTEAFF
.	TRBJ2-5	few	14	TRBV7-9	TGTGCCAGCAGCTATTTAGATAACCAAGAGACCCAGTACTTC	CASSYLDNQETQYF
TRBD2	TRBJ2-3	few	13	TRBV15	TGTGCCACCAGCAGAGGGGGGGGGGATACGCAGTATTTT	CATSRGGGDTQYF
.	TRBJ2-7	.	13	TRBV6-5	TGTGCCAGCAGTTACCAGGCGAACTACGAGCAGTACTTC	CASSYQANYEQYF
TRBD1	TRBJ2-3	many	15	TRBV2	TGTGCCAGCGGTCGAATGGGACAGGGCACAGATACGCAGTATTTT	CASGRMGQGTDTQYF
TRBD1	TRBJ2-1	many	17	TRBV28	TGTGCCAGCAAATTGACGGGACAGGGGCGTAAAAACAATGAGCAGTTCTTC	CASKLTGQGRKNNEQFF
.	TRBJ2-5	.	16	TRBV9	TGTGCCAGCAGCGCCCGCCCTACTAGGGCCCAAGAGACCCAGTACTTC	CASSARPTRAQETQYF
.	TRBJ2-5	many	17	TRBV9	TGTGCCAGCAGCGTAGGCGTCGGAGGGCCCGTCCAAGAGACCCAGTACTTC	CASSVGVGGPVQETQYF
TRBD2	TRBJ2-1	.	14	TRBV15	TGTGCCACCAGCGCTAGCGGCTCCTACAATGAGCAGTTCTTC	CATSASGSYNEQFF
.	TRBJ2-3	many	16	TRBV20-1	TGCAGTGCTAGAGGGGCCCCCCGGGAGTGGGCAGATACGCAGTATTTT	CSARGAPREWADTQYF
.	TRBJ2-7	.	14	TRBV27	TGTGCCAGCAGTCTGCTCGACAGCTCCTACGAGCAGTACTTC	CASSLLDSSYEQYF
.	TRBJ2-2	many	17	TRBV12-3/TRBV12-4	TGTGCCAGCCCTAGGGGGAAGGGACTACCAAACACCGGGGAGCTGTTTTTT	CASPRGKGLPNTGELFF
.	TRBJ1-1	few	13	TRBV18	TGTGCCAGCTCACGGGATGTAGGGGCTGAAGCTTTCTTT	CASSRDVGAEAFF
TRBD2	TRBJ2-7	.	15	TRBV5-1	TGCGCCAGCAGCTTTTCTAGCGGAGGAGGTAACGAGCAGTACTTC	CASSFSSGGGNEQYF
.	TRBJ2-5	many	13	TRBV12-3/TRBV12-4	TGTGCCAGCAGATACAGGGAGTTGGAGACCCAGTACTTC	CASRYRELETQYF
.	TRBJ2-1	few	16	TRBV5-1	TGCGCCAGCAGCTTGGGGGCGGTCAGCTCCTACAATGAGCAGTTCTTC	CASSLGAVSSYNEQFF
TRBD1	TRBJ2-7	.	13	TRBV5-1	TGCGCCAGCAGTCTATACACAGGGGGCGAGCAGTACTTC	CASSLYTGGEQYF
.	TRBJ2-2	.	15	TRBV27	TGTGCCAGCAGTTTGGGGACAAGTGGTGCCGGGGAGCTGTTTTTT	CASSLGTSGAGELFF
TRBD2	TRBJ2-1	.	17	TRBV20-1	TGCAGTGCTAGAGCCCCGACTAGCGTCAGCTCCTACAATGAGCAGTTCTTC	CSARAPTSVSSYNEQFF
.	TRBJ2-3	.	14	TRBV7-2	TGTGCCAGCAGCTTATTGGTTTTCACAGATACGCAGTATTTT	CASSLLVFTDTQYF
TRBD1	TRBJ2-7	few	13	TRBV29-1	TGCAGCGTCCCGGGACAGGGGGCTCGGGAGCAGTACTTC	CSVPGQGAREQYF
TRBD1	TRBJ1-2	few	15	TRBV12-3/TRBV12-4	TGTGCCAGCAGGAAAAAACAGGGGACTAACTATGGCTACACCTTC	CASRKKQGTNYGYTF
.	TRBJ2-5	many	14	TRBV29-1	TGCAGCGTTGACGGCCGAGCGGGTCAAGAGACCCAGTACTTC	CSVDGRAGQETQYF
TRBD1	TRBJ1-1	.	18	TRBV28	TGTGCCAGCAGTTTTAGTGTAGATAGGGGGCGGATGAACACTGAAGCTTTCTTT	CASSFSVDRGRMNTEAFF